What follows are 12 T cell receptor beta chains derived from one specimen sequenced in a study of graft-versus-host responses after intestinal transplantation. Sequenced by immunoSEQ multiplex PCR; TCRdb stores in-frame clones only, minus some. This sample yields about 24,000 clones, of which 70% to 90% are seen a single time; 0.96% belongs to the top ten. The sample in question was PBMCs, obtained approximately 450 days after intestinal transplant. The receptors were gathered from a human patient who received an intestinal transplant, so some T cells may come from the graft donor.

V is TRBV2 and J is TRBJ2-3; TRBD1 aligns across 9 bases. The CDR3 loop spans 14 amino acids. With 8 bases clipped from V and 6 bases from J, the junction kept 9 bases outside the gene matches. The germline V gene encodes CDR1 SNHLY and CDR2 FYNNEI. CDR3 loop: CASQATGGMDTQYF. The DNA of the CDR3 is TGTGCCAGCCAGGCAACAGGGGGCATGGATACGCAGTATTTT.

This clone was counted only a few times. This chain joins TRBV6-5 and TRBJ1-1, with no clear D. Per the germline V gene, CDR1 is MNHEY and CDR2 is SVGAGI. Trimming cost V 0 bases and J 1 base, with 3 bases left between them. The CDR3 has 13 residues. CDR3 coding DNA: TGTGCCAGCAGTTACTCTAAGAACACTGAAGCTTTCTTT. Residues: CASSYSKNTEAFF.

CDR3 coding DNA: TGTGCCTGGATACGGGACCTGAACACCGGGGAGCTGTTTTTT. Residues: CAWIRDLNTGELFF. The genes are TRBV30 and TRBJ2-2; either TRBD1 or TRBD2 may fit D (5 bases each). The CDR3 is 14 residues long. Germline CDR1 reads GTSNPN; CDR2 reads SVGIG (reference sequence). Trimming removed 4 bases at V and 1 base at J, with 10 bases between.

This sequence joins TRBV18 and TRBJ2-5, with 7 bases that match TRBD1. The V segment lost 4 bases and the J segment 1 base; nucleotides outside the gene matches: 6. The germline V gene has CDR1 KGHSH and CDR2 LQKENI. The CDR3 is 15 residues long. The DNA of the CDR3 is TGTGCCAGCTCACTATCGACAGGGACCCAAGAGACCCAGTACTTC. This codes for CASSLSTGTQETQYF.

This chain's CDR3 is CASSPRADVSYEQYF. The DNA of the CDR3 is TGTGCCAGCAGTCCGCGGGCAGACGTGTCCTACGAGCAGTACTTC. The J gene is TRBJ2-7, the V gene TRBV11-2; D possibly corresponds to TRBD2 (5 bases). Per germline, CDR1 SGHAT and CDR2 FQNNGV. The CDR3 runs 15 residues. Trimming took off 6 bases at V and 1 base at J, with 16 bases between the two ends.

This sequence joins TRBV18 and TRBJ2-5; a possible D gene is TRBD2 (5 bases). The CDR3 covers 15 residues. The V end lost 1 base, the J end lost 2 bases, and 11 bases lay between the germline ends. CDR1 is KGHSH, CDR2 LQKENI, per germline. The DNA for the CDR3 is TGTGCCAGCTCACCACGGCCTAGCAGTCAAGAGACCCAGTACTTC. Translated, it gives CASSPRPSSQETQYF.

This clone was seen only a few times. The CDR3 DNA follows: TGCGCCAGCAGCGCCGCCCTAGATGGGGAGTTCTACGAGCAGTACTTC. The encoded protein is CASSAALDGEFYEQYF. The V gene is TRBV5-1, the J gene TRBJ2-7; a possible D gene is TRBD2 (5 bases). V was trimmed by 4 bases and J by 3 bases, leaving 20 bases between them. There are 16 residues in the CDR3. Germline CDR1 reads SGHRS; CDR2 reads YFSETQ.

This chain uses TRBV21-1 with TRBJ1-1. TRBV21-1 constitutes a pseudogene. This CDR3 contains 13 residues. The CDR3 is CASSTERYTEAFF. The CDR3 nucleotides read TGTGCCAGCAGCACCGAGAGATACACTGAAGCTTTCTTT.

The chain combines TRBV4-1 with TRBJ2-1, with TRBD2 as a possible D gene (6 bases). V was trimmed by 3 bases and J by 5 bases, leaving 20 bases between them. Germline values: CDR1 MGHRA, CDR2 YSYEKL. CDR3 length: 17 amino acids. This CDR3 is CASSQLFPLAPNNEQFF. As DNA, the CDR3 is TGCGCCAGCAGCCAGCTGTTCCCACTAGCACCCAACAATGAGCAGTTCTTC.

The genes are TRBV5-6 and TRBJ2-3; no clear D. Germline CDR1 reads SGHDT; CDR2 reads YYEEEE. The CDR3 runs 14 residues. Trimming shortened V by 0 bases and J by 4 bases, and 9 bases separated the two germline ends. Here the CDR3 DNA reads TGTGCCAGCAGCTTGGGGGCTCTGGCAGATACGCAGTATTTT. Translated, it gives CASSLGALADTQYF. Complete variable domain (other parts from reference TRBV5-6 and TRBJ2-3): DAGVTQSPTHLIKTRGQQVTLRCSPKSGHDTVSWYQQALGQGPQFIFQYYEEEERQRGNFPDRFSGHQFPNYSSELNVNALLLGDSALYLCASSLGALADTQYFGPGTRLTVL.

V usage is TRBV12-5 and J usage is TRBJ1-1, with a tentative D call TRBD1 (5 bases). The germline V gene has CDR1 LGHNT and CDR2 FRNRAP. CDR3 length equals 14 residues. Trimming removed 2 bases from V and 2 bases from J, with 9 bases in between. CDR3 residues: CASGLMTVNTEAFF. CDR3 DNA: TGTGCTAGTGGTTTGATGACAGTAAACACTGAAGCTTTCTTT.

This chain joins TRBV6-5 and TRBJ2-5; D might be TRBD2 (6 bases). The end of the DNA is better explained by TRBJ2-7, so the J call may be wrong. The CDR3 is 13 residues long. Germline V CDR1 and CDR2: MNHEY, SVGAGI. The CDR3 bases are TGTGCCAGCAGTTGGCAGGAGGGCTACGAGCAGTACTTC. Its protein product is CASSWQEGYEQYF.